The clone carrying this TCR beta chain was recorded at least ten times. TCRdb reanalysed the 5' RACE reads using MiXCR and keeps one entry per CDR3 protein. The sample holds approximately 40,000 distinct CDR3 sequences; approximately 9.9% are singletons and the top ten take less than 15%. The sample comes from a study of early T cells in non-severe SARS-CoV-2 infection. This TCR was recovered from an adult who was a healthcare worker with PCR-confirmed SARS-CoV-2 infection or an uninfected control (not recorded which). The sample taken for sequencing was whole blood.

The CDR3 loop is CASSPPTAQGYEQYF. Written as DNA, the CDR3 is TGTGCCAGCTCACCACCGACAGCCCAGGGATACGAGCAGTACTTC. This chain uses TRBV18 with TRBJ2-7; D is possibly TRBD1 (5 bases). The V gene's germline CDR1 is KGHSH and CDR2 LQKENI. Trimming took 0 bases from V and 4 from J, leaving 13 bases between them. This CDR3 comprises 15 residues.